Shown below are 14 T cell receptor beta chains from a single sample sequenced in a study of CD8 T cells in ankylosing spondylitis. From the 5' RACE reads, TCRdb called clonotypes with MiXCR, one entry per CDR3 protein. This table has some 200,000 distinct CDR3 sequences, roughly 12% appearing once. Material: blood, either unsorted or a sorted T cell fraction (not recorded which). The receptors shown here come from a male donor with ankylosing spondylitis or in good health (not recorded which).

This clonotype came up a few times. The V call is TRBV11-2, the J call TRBJ2-1; D unclear. The CDR3 runs 17 residues. V was clipped by 6 bases and J by 5 bases, with 23 bases between them. CDR1 is SGHAT, CDR2 FQNNGV, per germline. The CDR3 sequence is CASSFDRRQVHDNEQFF. The CDR3 DNA reads as TGTGCCAGCAGTTTTGATCGGCGACAAGTCCATGACAATGAGCAGTTCTTC.

V gene TRBV27 combines with J gene TRBJ1-1, with D tentatively TRBD1 (5 bases). CDR1 is MNHEY and CDR2 is SMNVEV in the germline V gene (reference sequence). The V gene lost 6 bases and the J gene lost 1 base, with 21 bases spanning the gap. The CDR3 is 17 amino acids. The CDR3 spells CASSNRQNSAWNTEAFF. CDR3 nucleotide sequence: TGTGCCAGCAGCAACAGACAGAATTCAGCATGGAACACTGAAGCTTTCTTT.

The V call is TRBV20-1, the J call TRBJ2-2; perhaps TRBD1 as D (5 bases). The CDR3 extends over 14 amino acids. Germline values: CDR1 DFQATT, CDR2 SNEGSKA (reference sequence). V lost 0 bases to trimming and J lost 1 base, with 6 bases between them. The CDR3 reads CSAREDMNTGELFF. CDR3 DNA sequence: TGCAGTGCTAGAGAGGACATGAACACCGGGGAGCTGTTTTTT.

This clonotype has a handful of counts. This CDR3 is CASSWDMATGELFF. The CDR3 DNA sequence: TGTGCCAGCAGCTGGGACATGGCCACCGGGGAGCTGTTTTTT. The chain employs TRBV11-2 and TRBJ2-2; perhaps TRBD1 as D (6 bases). Trimming left V 4 bases short and J 4 bases short, with 10 bases between. CDR1 SGHAT and CDR2 FQNNGV come from the germline V gene. This CDR3 is built from 14 residues. Supplemented by reference TRBV11-2 and TRBJ2-2, the full variable domain reads EAGVAQSPRYKIIEKRQSVAFWCNPISGHATLYWYQQILGQGPKLLIQFQNNGVVDDSQLPKDRFSAERLKGVDSTLKIQPAKLEDSAVYLCASSWDMATGELFFGEGSRLTVL.

The V call is TRBV29-1, the J call TRBJ2-2; D is unclear. The CDR3 has 12 residues. Germline CDR1 is SQVTM and CDR2 is ANQGSEA. The V end was cut by 4 bases, the J end by 0 bases, with 3 bases between. The CDR3 here is CSVAANTGELFF. In DNA form, the CDR3 reads TGCAGCGTTGCCGCGAACACCGGGGAGCTGTTTTTT.

The chain has TRBV29-1 and TRBJ2-1; D not certain. Trimming pared 3 bases from V and 0 bases from J, leaving 6 bases between. This CDR3 has 13 amino acids. The germline V gene has CDR1 SQVTM and CDR2 ANQGSEA. This CDR3 is CSVETISYNEQFF. CDR3 coding DNA: TGCAGCGTTGAGACCATCTCCTACAATGAGCAGTTCTTC.

This clonotype was counted only a few times. The chain carries TRBV7-9 and TRBJ1-3; D is unresolved. Trimming took 5 bases from V and 0 from J, leaving 11 bases between them. CDR3 length: 15 amino acids. Germline-derived CDR1 and CDR2 are SEHNR and FQNEAQ (reference sequence). CDR3 DNA: TGTGCCAGCAGCCAACCCGTCTCCTCTGGAAACACCATATATTTT. Amino acids: CASSQPVSSGNTIYF.

The CDR3 nucleotides read TGCAGTGCTAGGTCTAGCGGACATTACGAGCAGTACTTC. Its protein product is CSARSSGHYEQYF. The chain has TRBV20-1 and TRBJ2-7; TRBD2 matches at 7 bases. Germline V lookup: CDR1 DFQATT, CDR2 SNEGSKA (reference sequence). J lost 4 bases, V lost 3 bases, and 6 bases had no gene match. This CDR3 is 13 amino acids long.

This clonotype was seen at least ten times. This chain links TRBV11-2 with TRBJ2-3; D is possibly TRBD2 (5 bases). V was trimmed by 5 bases and J by 4 bases, leaving 19 bases between them. CDR1 and CDR2 (germline): SGHAT, FQNNGV. The CDR3 extends over 16 amino acids. The CDR3 nucleotides read TGTGCCAGCAGCCTTATGAGGGATTTAGCATCAGATACGCAGTATTTT. Translation gives CASSLMRDLASDTQYF.

The genes are TRBV4-2 and TRBJ2-2; 10 positions match TRBD1. J lost 2 bases, V lost 8 bases, and 8 bases had no gene match. CDR1 and CDR2 (germline): LGHNA, YNFKEQ. The CDR3 length is 16 residues. CDR3: CASGYQTGGNTGELFF. The CDR3 DNA sequence: TGTGCCAGCGGATATCAGACAGGGGGCAACACCGGGGAGCTGTTTTTT.

The genes are TRBV20-1 and TRBJ2-1; TRBD1 is a possible D gene (5 bases). The CDR3 loop spans 15 amino acids. Germline V gene sequence: CDR1 DFQATT, CDR2 SNEGSKA (reference sequence). V lost 3 bases, J lost 9 bases, and 21 bases lay in between. CDR3 region: CSARGPPGLLGEQFF. The CDR3 coding sequence is TGCAGTGCTAGGGGGCCCCCTGGGCTCCTGGGTGAGCAGTTCTTC.

This clonotype was picked up many times. The rearrangement links TRBV12-3 or TRBV12-4 to TRBJ1-2; a weak D match, TRBD1 (6 bases). The length of the CDR3 is 15 residues. Trimming shortened V by 4 bases and J by 7 bases, and 19 bases separated the two germline ends. The CDR3: CASSSRTEPWAGYTF. The CDR3 region has the DNA TGTGCCAGCAGTTCCCGGACAGAGCCTTGGGCTGGCTACACCTTC.

This clonotype was recorded a few times. The chain joins TRBV20-1 to TRBJ2-1; 9 positions match TRBD1. The CDR3 has 14 amino acids. Germline assignment: CDR1 DFQATT and CDR2 SNEGSKA (reference sequence). V shed 7 bases, J shed 8 bases, and the junction held 12 bases outside the gene matches. The DNA for the CDR3 is TGCAGTGGGGCGGGACAGGGTGGATTCGATGAGCAGTTCTTC. Protein: CSGAGQGGFDEQFF.

This clonotype occurred many times. This rearrangement joins TRBV4-1 to TRBJ1-1; the D gene is possibly TRBD1 (6 bases). V lost 3 bases and J 10 bases, leaving 24 bases between the germline ends. Germline CDR1 MGHRA, CDR2 YSYEKL. The CDR3 is 16 amino acids. The DNA of the CDR3 is TGCGCCAGCAGCCATGGGGGCCCGACGGGAAGTTATGGAGCTTTCTTT. The encoded protein is CASSHGGPTGSYGAFF.